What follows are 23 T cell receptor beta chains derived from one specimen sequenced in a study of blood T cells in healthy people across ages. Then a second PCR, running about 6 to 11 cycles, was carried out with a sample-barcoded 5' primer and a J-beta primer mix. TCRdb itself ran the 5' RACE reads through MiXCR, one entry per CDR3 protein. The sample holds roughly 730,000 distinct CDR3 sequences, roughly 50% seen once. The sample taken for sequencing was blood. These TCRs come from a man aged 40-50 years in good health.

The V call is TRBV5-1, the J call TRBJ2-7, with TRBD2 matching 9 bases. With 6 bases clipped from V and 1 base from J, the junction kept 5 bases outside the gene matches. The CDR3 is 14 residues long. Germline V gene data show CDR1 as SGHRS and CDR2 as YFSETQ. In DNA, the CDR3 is TGCGCCAGCAAGGTGGGACTAGCTTCCTACGAGCAGTACTTC. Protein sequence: CASKVGLASYEQYF.

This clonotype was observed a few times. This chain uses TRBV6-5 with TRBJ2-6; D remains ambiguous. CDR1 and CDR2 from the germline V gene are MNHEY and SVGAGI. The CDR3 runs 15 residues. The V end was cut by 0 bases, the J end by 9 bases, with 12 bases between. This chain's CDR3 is CASSYSGLGLNVLTF. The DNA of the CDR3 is TGTGCCAGCAGTTACTCGGGATTGGGCCTCAACGTCCTGACTTTC.

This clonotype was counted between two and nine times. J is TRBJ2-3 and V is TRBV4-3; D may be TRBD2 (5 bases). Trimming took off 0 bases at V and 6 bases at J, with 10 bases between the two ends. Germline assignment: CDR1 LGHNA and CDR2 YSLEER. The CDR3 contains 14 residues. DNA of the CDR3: TGCGCCAGCAGCCAAGATTTAGGACTGGATACGCAGTATTTT. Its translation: CASSQDLGLDTQYF.

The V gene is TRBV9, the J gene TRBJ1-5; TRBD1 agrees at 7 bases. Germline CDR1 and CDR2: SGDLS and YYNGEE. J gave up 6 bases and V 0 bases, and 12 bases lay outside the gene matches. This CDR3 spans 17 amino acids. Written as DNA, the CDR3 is TGTGCCAGCAGCGTAGGAAGAGAAGGGGGCGGGGGTCAGCCCCAGCATTTT. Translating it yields CASSVGREGGGGQPQHF.

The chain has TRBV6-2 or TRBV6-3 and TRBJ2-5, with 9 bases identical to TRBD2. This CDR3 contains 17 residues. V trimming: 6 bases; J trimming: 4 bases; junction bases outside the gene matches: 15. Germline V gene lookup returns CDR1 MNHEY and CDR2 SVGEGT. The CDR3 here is CASSRPGAGGSSETQYF. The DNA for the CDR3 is TGTGCCAGCAGCCGTCCGGGAGCGGGAGGTTCATCAGAGACCCAGTACTTC.

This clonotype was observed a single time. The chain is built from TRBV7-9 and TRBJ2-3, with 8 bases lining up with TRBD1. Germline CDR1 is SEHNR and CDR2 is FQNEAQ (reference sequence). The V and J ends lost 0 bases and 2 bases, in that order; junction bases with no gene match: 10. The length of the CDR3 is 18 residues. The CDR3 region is CASSLAQGVARHTDTQYF. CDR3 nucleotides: TGTGCCAGCAGCTTAGCACAGGGGGTAGCCCGACACACAGATACGCAGTATTTT.

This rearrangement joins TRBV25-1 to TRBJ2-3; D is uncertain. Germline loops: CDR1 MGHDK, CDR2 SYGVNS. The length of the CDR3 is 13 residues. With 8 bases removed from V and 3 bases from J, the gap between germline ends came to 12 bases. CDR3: CASGRPGTDTQYF. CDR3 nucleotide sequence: TGTGCCAGCGGAAGGCCCGGGACAGATACGCAGTATTTT.

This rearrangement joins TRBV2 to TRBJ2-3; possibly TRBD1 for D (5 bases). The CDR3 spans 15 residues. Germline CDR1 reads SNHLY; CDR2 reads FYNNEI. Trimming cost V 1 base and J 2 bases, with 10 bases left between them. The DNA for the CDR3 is TGTGCCAGCAGTGAAGTAGGGGCAGTCACAGATACGCAGTATTTT. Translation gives CASSEVGAVTDTQYF.

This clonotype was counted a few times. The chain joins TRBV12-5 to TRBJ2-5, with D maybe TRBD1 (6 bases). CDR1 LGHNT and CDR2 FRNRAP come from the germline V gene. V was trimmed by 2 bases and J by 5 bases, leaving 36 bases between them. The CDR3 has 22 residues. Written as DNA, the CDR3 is TGTGCTAGTGGTTTGCGTCCGATCCTCTTTCTTACCGGGACAACACCTGAGGAGACCCAGTACTTC. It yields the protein CASGLRPILFLTGTTPEETQYF.

The chain's CDR3 is CAISDAGDQETQYF. The CDR3 nucleotides are TGTGCCATCAGTGACGCAGGGGATCAAGAGACCCAGTACTTC. The rearrangement joins TRBV10-3 to TRBJ2-5; possible D gene TRBD1, 6 bases. Trimming removed 3 bases from V and 2 bases from J, with 10 bases in between. The germline gives CDR1 ENHRY, CDR2 SYGVKD. The CDR3 is 14 amino acids.

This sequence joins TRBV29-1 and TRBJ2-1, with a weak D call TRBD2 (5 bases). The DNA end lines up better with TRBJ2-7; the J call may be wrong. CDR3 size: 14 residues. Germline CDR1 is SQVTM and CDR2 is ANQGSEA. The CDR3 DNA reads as TGCAGCGTTGACGGAGGTGGTGGGTACAATGAGCAGTACTTC. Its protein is CSVDGGGGYNEQYF.

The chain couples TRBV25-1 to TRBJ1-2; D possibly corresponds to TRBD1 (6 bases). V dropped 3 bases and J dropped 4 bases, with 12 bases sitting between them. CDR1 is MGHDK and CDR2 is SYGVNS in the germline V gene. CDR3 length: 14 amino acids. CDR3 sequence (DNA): TGTGCCAGCAGTGAGGGACAAAATTTCTATGGCTACACCTTC. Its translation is CASSEGQNFYGYTF.

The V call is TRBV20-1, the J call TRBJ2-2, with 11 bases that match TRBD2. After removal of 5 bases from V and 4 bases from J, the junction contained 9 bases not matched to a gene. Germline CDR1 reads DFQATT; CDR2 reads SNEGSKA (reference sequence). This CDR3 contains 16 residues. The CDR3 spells CSAGTSGSGGTGELFF. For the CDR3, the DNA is TGCAGTGCTGGAACTAGCGGGAGCGGGGGCACCGGGGAGCTGTTTTTT.

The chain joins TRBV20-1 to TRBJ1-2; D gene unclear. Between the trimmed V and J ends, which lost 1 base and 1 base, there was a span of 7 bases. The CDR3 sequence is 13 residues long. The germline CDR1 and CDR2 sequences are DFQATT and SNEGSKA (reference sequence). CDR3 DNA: TGCAGTGCTAGAGCGGCCAGTAACTATGGCTACACCTTC. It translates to CSARAASNYGYTF.

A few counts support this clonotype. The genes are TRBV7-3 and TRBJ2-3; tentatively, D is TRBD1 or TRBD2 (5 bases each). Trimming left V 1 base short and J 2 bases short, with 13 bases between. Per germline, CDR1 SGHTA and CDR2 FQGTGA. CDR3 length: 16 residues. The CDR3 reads CASSLNGGTNTDTQYF. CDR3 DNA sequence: TGTGCCAGCAGCTTAAATGGTGGGACCAACACAGATACGCAGTATTTT.

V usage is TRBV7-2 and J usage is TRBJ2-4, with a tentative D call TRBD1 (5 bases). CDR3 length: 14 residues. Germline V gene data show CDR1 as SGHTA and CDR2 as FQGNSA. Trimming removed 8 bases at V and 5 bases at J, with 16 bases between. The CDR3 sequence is CASSAGAGQNIQYF. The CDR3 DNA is TGTGCCAGCTCAGCTGGGGCTGGGCAAAACATTCAGTACTTC.

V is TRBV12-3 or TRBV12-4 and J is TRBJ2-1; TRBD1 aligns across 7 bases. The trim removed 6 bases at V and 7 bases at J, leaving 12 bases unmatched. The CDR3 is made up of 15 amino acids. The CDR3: CASSPSRQGRNEQFF. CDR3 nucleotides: TGTGCCAGCAGCCCTTCCCGACAGGGCAGGAATGAGCAGTTCTTC.

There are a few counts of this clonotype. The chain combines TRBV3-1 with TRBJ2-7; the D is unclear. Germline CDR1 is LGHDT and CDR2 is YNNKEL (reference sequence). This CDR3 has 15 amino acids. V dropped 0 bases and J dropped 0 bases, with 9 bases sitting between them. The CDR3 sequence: CASSQEERHSYEQYF. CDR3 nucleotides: TGTGCCAGCAGCCAAGAGGAGCGACACTCCTACGAGCAGTACTTC.

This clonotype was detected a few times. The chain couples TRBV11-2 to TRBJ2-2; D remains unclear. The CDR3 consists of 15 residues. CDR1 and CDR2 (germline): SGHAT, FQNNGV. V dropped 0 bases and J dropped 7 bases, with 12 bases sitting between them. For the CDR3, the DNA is TGTGCCAGCAGCTTAGATTACTATCCTGGCGGGGAGCTGTTTTTT. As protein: CASSLDYYPGGELFF.

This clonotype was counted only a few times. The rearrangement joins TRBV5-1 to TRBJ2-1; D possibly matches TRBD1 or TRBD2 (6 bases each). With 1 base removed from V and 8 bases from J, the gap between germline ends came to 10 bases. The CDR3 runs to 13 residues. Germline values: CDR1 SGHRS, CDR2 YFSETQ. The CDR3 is CASSLKGGYEQFF. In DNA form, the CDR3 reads TGCGCCAGCAGCTTGAAGGGGGGATATGAGCAGTTCTTC.

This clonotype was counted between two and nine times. CDR3 in amino acids: CASSVGEGTQPQHF. CDR3 DNA: TGTGCCAGCAGCGTAGGAGAGGGTACTCAGCCCCAGCATTTT. The gene calls are TRBV9 and TRBJ1-5; D is unresolved. This CDR3 is built from 14 residues. From germline, CDR1 is SGDLS and CDR2 YYNGEE. The germline V and J ends were trimmed by 0 bases and 6 bases, with 10 bases remaining between them.

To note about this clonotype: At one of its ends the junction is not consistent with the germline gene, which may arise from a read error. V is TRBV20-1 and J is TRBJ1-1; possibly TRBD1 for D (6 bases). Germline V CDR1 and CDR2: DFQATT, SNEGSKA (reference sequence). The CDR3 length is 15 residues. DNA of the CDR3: TGCGGTGCTAGAGACCCGGGACATCCGAACACTGAAGCTTTCTTT. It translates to CGARDPGHPNTEAFF.

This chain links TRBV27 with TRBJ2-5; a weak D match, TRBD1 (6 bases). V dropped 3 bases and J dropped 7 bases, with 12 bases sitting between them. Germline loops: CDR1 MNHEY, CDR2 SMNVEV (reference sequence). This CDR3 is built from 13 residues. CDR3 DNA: TGTGCCAGCAGTTTTACAGGGTTCGGGACCCAGTACTTC. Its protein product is CASSFTGFGTQYF.